These 25 T cell receptor beta chains came from one sample sequenced in a study of immune evolution from preneoplasia to lung adenocarcinoma. TCRdb's copy holds only in-frame clones and misses some; the assay was immunoSEQ multiplex PCR. The data show some 15,000 clones, around 84% seen once. Sequencing used FFPE minimally invasive lung adenocarcinoma tissue. Receptors were obtained from a person aged 60-80 years with lung adenocarcinoma.

As DNA, the CDR3 is TGTGCCAGCAGTATAAACACTGAAGCTTTCTTT. Its translation is CASSINTEAFF. The chain joins TRBV6-1 to TRBJ1-1, with D uncertain. Trimming removed 5 bases from V and 2 bases from J, with 3 bases in between. CDR3 size: 11 residues. Germline lookup yields CDR1 MNHNS and CDR2 SASEGT.

The chain carries TRBV19 and TRBJ2-7; 7 bases line up with TRBD1. The CDR3 consists of 15 residues. V lost 7 bases, J lost 0 bases, and 9 bases stayed unmatched. Germline CDR1 is LNHDA and CDR2 is SQIVND (reference sequence). DNA for the CDR3: TGTGCCAGTACCCCCGGGACAGCGAGCTCCTACGAGCAGTACTTC. It codes for CASTPGTASSYEQYF.

This rearrangement joins TRBV28 to TRBJ2-7; 7 bases fit TRBD2. CDR3 size: 15 residues. The germline gives CDR1 MDHEN, CDR2 SYDVKM. The V and J ends lost 5 bases and 6 bases, in that order; junction bases with no gene match: 13. The CDR3 coding sequence is TGTGCCAGCAGTCCCATGGGGGGGATTCGGCGCGAGCAGTACTTC. This gives the protein CASSPMGGIRREQYF. Supplemented by reference TRBV28 and TRBJ2-7, the full variable domain reads DVKVTQSSRYLVKRTGEKVFLECVQDMDHENMFWYRQDPGLGLRLIYFSYDVKMKEKGDIPEGYSVSREKKERFSLILESASTNQTSMYLCASSPMGGIRREQYFGPGTRLTVT.

The chain couples TRBV6-1 to TRBJ1-2, with TRBD1 matching 7 bases. With 4 bases clipped from V and 5 bases from J, the junction kept 10 bases outside the gene matches. The CDR3 contains 15 residues. The germline gives CDR1 MNHNS, CDR2 SASEGT. DNA for the CDR3: TGTGCCAGCAGTGCCCGGACAGGCGGGGAGTATGGCTACACCTTC. Residues: CASSARTGGEYGYTF.

This clone has a handful of counts. V and J are TRBV18 and TRBJ1-1; D ambiguous. There are 15 residues in the CDR3. Between the trimmed V and J ends, which lost 1 base and 2 bases, there was a span of 11 bases. CDR1 and CDR2 (germline): KGHSH, LQKENI. The CDR3 nucleotides read TGTGCCAGCTCACCACTGGCGAAGGGCAACACTGAAGCTTTCTTT. Encoded protein: CASSPLAKGNTEAFF.

The chain combines TRBV18 with TRBJ1-5, with unresolved D. The V end lost 0 bases, the J end lost 4 bases, and 10 bases lay between the germline ends. CDR3 size: 15 residues. Germline assignment: CDR1 KGHSH and CDR2 LQKENI. The CDR3 DNA reads as TGTGCCAGCTCACCACCAAGTAGGGCTAATCAGCCCCAGCATTTT. Residues: CASSPPSRANQPQHF.

CDR3 region: CASRPGILLHGYTF. In nucleotides, the CDR3 is TGTGCCAGCAGACCCGGGATCCTGTTGCATGGCTACACCTTC. The V call is TRBV7-9, the J call TRBJ1-2; no reliable D call. The V end lost 6 bases, the J end lost 6 bases, and 17 bases lay between the germline ends. The CDR3 loop spans 14 amino acids. Germline values: CDR1 SEHNR, CDR2 FQNEAQ (reference sequence). The full variable domain, rest sourced from reference TRBV7-9 and TRBJ1-2, is DTGVSQNPRHKITKRGQNVTFRCDPISEHNRLYWYRQTLGQGPEFLTYFQNEAQLEKSRLLSDRFSAERPKGSFSTLEIQRTEQGDSAMYLCASRPGILLHGYTFGSGTRLTVV.

The chain recombines TRBV5-4 with TRBJ2-7; 10 bases agree with TRBD1. V dropped 4 bases and J dropped 5; count of bases not matched to a gene: 9. This CDR3 has 15 amino acids. Germline V gene data show CDR1 as SGHNT and CDR2 as YYREEE (reference sequence). The CDR3 is CASSPKGDRGHEQYF. CDR3 nucleotide sequence: TGTGCCAGCAGCCCAAAGGGGGACAGGGGCCACGAGCAGTACTTC.

The rearrangement links TRBV29-1 to TRBJ1-1, with D perhaps matching TRBD1 (6 bases). The CDR3 runs 14 residues. Looked up from germline, CDR1 is SQVTM and CDR2 is ANQGSEA. Trimming stripped 2 bases from V and 5 bases from J, with 15 bases between. CDR3 region: CSVEQTGWGTEAFF. CDR3 DNA: TGCAGCGTTGAACAAACAGGGTGGGGGACTGAAGCTTTCTTT.

The chain employs TRBV13 and TRBJ2-7; 7 nucleotides match TRBD1. Germline-derived CDR1 and CDR2 are PRHDT and FYEKMQ (reference sequence). CDR3 length: 16 residues. V lost 5 bases to trimming and J lost 5 bases; unmatched junction nucleotides: 15. The CDR3 loop reads CASSVRQGLGPNEQYF. The CDR3 bases are TGTGCCAGCAGCGTAAGACAGGGTCTCGGGCCCAACGAGCAGTACTTC.

The V call is TRBV14, the J call TRBJ2-2; TRBD2 matches at 8 bases. Germline V gives CDR1 SGHDN, CDR2 FVKESK. The ends lost 3 bases at V and 0 bases at J; junction bases unmatched: 3. This CDR3 region has 16 residues. The CDR3: CASSHLAGANTGELFF. CDR3 nucleotides: TGTGCCAGCAGCCACCTAGCGGGCGCGAACACCGGGGAGCTGTTTTTT.

The chain combines TRBV21-1 with TRBJ2-3; TRBD1, as called in the table, went unchecked against the DNA. TRBV21-1 represents a pseudogene. The CDR3 is 15 amino acids. This chain's CDR3 is CASGLGRASTDTQYF. The CDR3 nucleotides are TGTGCCAGCGGCCTAGGCAGGGCGAGCACAGATACGCAGTATTTT.

The chain uses TRBV11-2 and TRBJ2-1; the D gene is possibly TRBD2 (5 bases). The CDR3 is made up of 14 amino acids. CDR1 and CDR2 from the germline V gene are SGHAT and FQNNGV. Trimming removed 4 bases from V and 2 bases from J, with 9 bases in between. This CDR3 is CASSSPGAYNEQFF. As DNA, the CDR3 is TGTGCCAGCAGCTCACCCGGGGCCTACAATGAGCAGTTCTTC.

The V and J genes are TRBV4-2 and TRBJ2-1; 12 bases agree with TRBD2. Germline assignment: CDR1 LGHNA and CDR2 YNFKEQ. V gave up 4 bases and J gave up 3 bases; unmatched junction bases: 4. The CDR3 sequence is 16 residues long. The CDR3 sequence: CASSPRTSGDYNEQFF. DNA of the CDR3: TGTGCCAGCAGCCCCCGGACTAGCGGGGACTACAATGAGCAGTTCTTC.

With regard to this clone: Other DNA sequences of this sample code for an identical CDR3. This chain joins TRBV10-3 and TRBJ2-3; 7 nucleotides agree with TRBD1. CDR1 ENHRY and CDR2 SYGVKD come from the germline V gene. The V and J ends lost 2 bases and 0 bases, in that order; junction bases with no gene match: 2. The length of the CDR3 is 15 residues. The DNA of the CDR3 is TGTGCCATCAGTGAGCCACAGGGGAGCACAGATACGCAGTATTTT. Protein sequence: CAISEPQGSTDTQYF.

The genes are TRBV6-4 and TRBJ2-3; 14 bases are a match to TRBD2. V dropped 4 bases and J dropped 3; count of bases not matched to a gene: 6. CDR3 length: 17 amino acids. Per the germline V gene, CDR1 is MRHNA and CDR2 is SNTAGT. In DNA form, the CDR3 reads TGTGCCAGCAGTGGGGGGACTAGCGGGGGTTTGACAGATACGCAGTATTTT. As protein: CASSGGTSGGLTDTQYF.

This clone was seen only once. The CDR3 sequence: CASSYSKGGRDGYTF. DNA for the CDR3: TGTGCCAGCAGTTACTCGAAAGGGGGGCGGGATGGCTACACCTTC. The chain recombines TRBV6-5 with TRBJ1-2; D may be TRBD1 (6 bases). The CDR3 has 15 amino acids. The germline gives CDR1 MNHEY, CDR2 SVGAGI. The V gene lost 0 bases and the J gene lost 6 bases, with 14 bases spanning the gap.

To note about this clone: An end of the junction differs from the germline gene, which may be a read error. The gene calls are TRBV11-2 and TRBJ1-5; weak D call: TRBD1 (6 bases). CDR1 and CDR2 from the germline V gene are SGHAT and FQNNGV. CDR3 length equals 13 residues. The CDR3 reads CASSLDRNQPQHF. CDR3 DNA: TGTGCCAGCAGCCTAGACAGGAATCAGCCCCAGCATTTT.

The CDR3 region has the DNA TGCAGCGTGAACAGGGTATACAACACTGAAGCTTTCTTT. It specifies CSVNRVYNTEAFF. The rearrangement joins TRBV29-1 to TRBJ1-1; possible D gene TRBD1, 6 bases. This CDR3 region has 13 residues. The germline V gene encodes CDR1 SQVTM and CDR2 ANQGSEA. Between the trimmed V and J ends, which lost 6 bases and 2 bases, there was a span of 13 bases.

V usage is TRBV5-5 and J usage is TRBJ2-3; 7 bases fit TRBD1. J lost 2 bases, V lost 4 bases, and 13 bases had no gene match. Germline V gene lookup returns CDR1 SGHKS and CDR2 YYEKEE (reference sequence). This CDR3 contains 17 residues. The CDR3 bases are TGTGCCAGCAGCGGACGGGACAGTCTTATTACCACAGATACGCAGTATTTT. Translation: CASSGRDSLITTDTQYF.

The chain carries TRBV7-2 and TRBJ1-5, with D possibly being TRBD1 (6 bases). V was shortened by 5 bases and J by 5 bases, with 16 bases between the two germline ends. The CDR3 contains 15 residues. The V gene's germline CDR1 is SGHTA and CDR2 FQGNSA. CDR3 in DNA: TGTGCCAGCAGCCCATGGGGGGCCTTCGATCAGCCCCAGCATTTT. This gives the protein CASSPWGAFDQPQHF.

This chain joins TRBV7-9 and TRBJ2-7; 11 bases match TRBD2. Germline CDR1 SEHNR, CDR2 FQNEAQ (reference sequence). This CDR3 has 16 amino acids. Losses at the gene ends were 5 bases for V and 2 bases for J; bases not matched to a gene: 8. CDR3 residues: CASSTSLAGVPYEQYF. In nucleotides, the CDR3 is TGTGCCAGCAGCACTTCACTAGCGGGAGTCCCCTACGAGCAGTACTTC.

V is TRBV7-9 and J is TRBJ2-7; the match to TRBD1 covers 7 bases. CDR1 is SEHNR, CDR2 FQNEAQ, per germline (reference sequence). After removal of 5 bases from V and 3 bases from J, the junction contained 4 bases not matched to a gene. CDR3 length equals 13 residues. The CDR3 DNA follows: TGTGCCAGCAGCCGTGGACAGGACTACGAGCAGTACTTC. Protein: CASSRGQDYEQYF.

The V gene is TRBV10-2, the J gene TRBJ2-3, with TRBD2 matching over 11 bases. J was trimmed by 3 bases and V by 6 bases; bases with no gene match: 2. The CDR3 totals 14 residues. Per the germline V gene, CDR1 is WSHSY and CDR2 is SAAADI. The CDR3 reads CASRIAGGTDTQYF. The CDR3, as DNA: TGCGCCAGCAGAATAGCGGGGGGGACAGATACGCAGTATTTT.

The chain uses TRBV5-6 and TRBJ2-7; D gene unclear. Germline CDR1 is SGHDT and CDR2 is YYEEEE. Trimming took 4 bases from V and 1 from J, leaving 12 bases between them. The CDR3 is made up of 14 amino acids. The CDR3 region has the DNA TGTGCCAGCAGCAAAGGACGGCCTTCCTACGAGCAGTACTTC. Translated, it gives CASSKGRPSYEQYF.